Described below is a single T cell receptor beta chain sequence and its context. Antigen: not known. These data belong to a study of brain T cells in children with intractable seizures. Study outcomes and limitations: HCMV serostatus was not known, and viral specificity came from CDR3 similarity only.

This sample's time point: blood from clinic visit 5 months post-surgery; TSC patient then seizure free. Only cases whose brain tissue showed the highest T cell transcript signatures were sequenced. Germline V gene data show CDR1 as KGHDR and CDR2 as SFDVKD. The V gene end was trimmed by 4 bases and the J gene end by 7 bases; junction bases not matched to a gene: 6. The CDR3 extends over 15 amino acids. Here immunoSEQ multiplex PCR was the method, and the copy in TCRdb shows in-frame clones only, minus some. Among about 350,000 clones listed, more than 85% were seen once. The sample consisted of peripheral blood, taken less than 6 months after surgery. This TCR came from a boy in the first two years of life with tuberous sclerosis and intractable seizures. This chain connects TRBV24-1 to TRBJ2-1; 10 nucleotides agree with TRBD2. CDR3 bases: TGTGCCACCAGTGACCCGGGACTAGCGCAAAATGAGCAGTTCTTC. Translated: CATSDPGLAQNEQFF.